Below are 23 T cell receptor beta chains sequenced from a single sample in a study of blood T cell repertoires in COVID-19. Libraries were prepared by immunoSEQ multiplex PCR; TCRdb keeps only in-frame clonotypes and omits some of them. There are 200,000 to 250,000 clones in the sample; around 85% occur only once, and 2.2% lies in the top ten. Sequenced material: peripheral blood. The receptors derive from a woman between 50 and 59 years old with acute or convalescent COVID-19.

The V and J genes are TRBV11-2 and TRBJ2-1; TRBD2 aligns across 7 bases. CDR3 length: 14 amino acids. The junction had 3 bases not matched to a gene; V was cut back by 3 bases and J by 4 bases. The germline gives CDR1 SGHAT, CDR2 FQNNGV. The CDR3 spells CASSFRGVYNEQFF. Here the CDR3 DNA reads TGTGCCAGCAGCTTCCGGGGGGTTTACAATGAGCAGTTCTTC.

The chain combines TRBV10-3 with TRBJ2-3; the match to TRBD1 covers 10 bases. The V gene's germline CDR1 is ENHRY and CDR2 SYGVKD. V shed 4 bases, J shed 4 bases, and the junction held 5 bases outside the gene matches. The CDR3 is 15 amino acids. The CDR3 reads CAISAGTGASDTQYF. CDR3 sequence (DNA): TGTGCCATCAGTGCCGGGACAGGGGCTTCAGATACGCAGTATTTT.

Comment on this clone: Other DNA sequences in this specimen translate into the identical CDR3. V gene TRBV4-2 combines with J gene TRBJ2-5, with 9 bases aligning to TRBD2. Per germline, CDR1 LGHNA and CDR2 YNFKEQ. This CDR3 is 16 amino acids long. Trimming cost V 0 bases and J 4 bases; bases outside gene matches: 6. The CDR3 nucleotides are TGTGCCAGCAGCCAAGATAGGGGCGGGGGGGGAGAGACCCAGTACTTC. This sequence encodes CASSQDRGGGGETQYF.

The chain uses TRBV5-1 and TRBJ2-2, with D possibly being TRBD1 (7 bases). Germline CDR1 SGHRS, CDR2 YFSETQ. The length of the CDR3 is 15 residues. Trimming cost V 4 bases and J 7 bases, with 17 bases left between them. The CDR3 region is CASSPRTGGVGELFF. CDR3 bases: TGCGCCAGCAGCCCTAGGACAGGAGGGGTCGGGGAGCTGTTTTTT.

The CDR3 sequence is CASSRGVEWDETQYF. The CDR3 nucleotides are TGCGCCAGCAGCCGCGGGGTGGAATGGGACGAGACCCAGTACTTC. J is TRBJ2-5 and V is TRBV5-1, with a weak D call TRBD2 (6 bases). The CDR3 loop spans 15 amino acids. Germline-derived CDR1 and CDR2 are SGHRS and YFSETQ. V dropped 4 bases and J dropped 5 bases, with 18 bases sitting between them.

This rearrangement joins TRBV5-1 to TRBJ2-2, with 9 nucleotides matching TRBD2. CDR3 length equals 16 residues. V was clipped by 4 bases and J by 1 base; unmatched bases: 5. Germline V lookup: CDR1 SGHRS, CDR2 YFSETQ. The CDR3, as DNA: TGCGCCAGCAGCGCCGCGGGGGGGCGGAACACCGGGGAGCTGTTTTTT. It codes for CASSAAGGRNTGELFF.

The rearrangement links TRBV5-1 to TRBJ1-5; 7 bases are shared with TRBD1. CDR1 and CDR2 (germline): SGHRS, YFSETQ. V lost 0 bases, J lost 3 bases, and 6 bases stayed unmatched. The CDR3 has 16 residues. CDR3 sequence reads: CASSLGATGDNQPQHF. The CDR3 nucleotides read TGCGCCAGCAGCTTGGGTGCTACAGGGGACAATCAGCCCCAGCATTTT.

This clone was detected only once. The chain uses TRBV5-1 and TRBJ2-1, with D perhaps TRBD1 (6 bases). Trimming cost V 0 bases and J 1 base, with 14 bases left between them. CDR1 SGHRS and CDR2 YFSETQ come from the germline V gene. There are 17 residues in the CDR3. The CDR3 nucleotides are TGCGCCAGCAGCTTGGGAAATACAGGGCTTTCCTACAATGAGCAGTTCTTC. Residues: CASSLGNTGLSYNEQFF.

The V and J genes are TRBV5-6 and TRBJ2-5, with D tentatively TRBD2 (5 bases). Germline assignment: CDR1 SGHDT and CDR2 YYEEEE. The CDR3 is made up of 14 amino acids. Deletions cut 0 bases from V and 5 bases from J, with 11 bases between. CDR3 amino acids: CASSLARGRETQYF. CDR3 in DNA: TGTGCCAGCAGCTTGGCCCGGGGTCGGGAGACCCAGTACTTC.

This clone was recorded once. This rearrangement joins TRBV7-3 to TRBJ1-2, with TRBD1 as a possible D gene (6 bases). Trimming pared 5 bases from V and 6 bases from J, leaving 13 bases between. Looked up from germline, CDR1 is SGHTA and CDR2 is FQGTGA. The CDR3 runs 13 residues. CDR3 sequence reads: CASSGTGLDGYTF. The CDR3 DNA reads TGTGCCAGCAGCGGCACAGGGTTGGATGGCTACACCTTC. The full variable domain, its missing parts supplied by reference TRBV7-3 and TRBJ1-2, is GAGVSQTPSNKVTEKGKYVELRCDPISGHTALYWYRQSLGQGPEFLIYFQGTGAADDSGLPNDRFFAVRPEGSVSTLKIQRTERGDSAVYLCASSGTGLDGYTFGSGTRLTVV.

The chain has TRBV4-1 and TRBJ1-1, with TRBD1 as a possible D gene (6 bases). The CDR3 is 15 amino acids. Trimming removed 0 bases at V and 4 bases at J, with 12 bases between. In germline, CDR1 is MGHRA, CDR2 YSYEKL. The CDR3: CASSQDGQGSTEAFF. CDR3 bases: TGCGCCAGCAGCCAAGACGGCCAGGGGAGCACTGAAGCTTTCTTT.

CDR3 nucleotides: TGTGCCAGCAGCTTAGGTCAGGTACAGACTGAAGCTTTCTTT. It yields the protein CASSLGQVQTEAFF. The chain carries TRBV7-2 and TRBJ1-1; D ambiguous. Trimming removed 1 base from V and 5 bases from J, with 11 bases in between. The CDR3 covers 14 residues. CDR1 is SGHTA and CDR2 is FQGNSA in the germline V gene.

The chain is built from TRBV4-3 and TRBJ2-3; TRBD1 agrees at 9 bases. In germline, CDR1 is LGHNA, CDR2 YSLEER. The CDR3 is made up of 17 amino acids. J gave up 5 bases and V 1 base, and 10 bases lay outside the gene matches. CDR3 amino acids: CASSQGVGQGWIDTQYF. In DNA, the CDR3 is TGCGCCAGCAGCCAAGGTGTCGGACAGGGGTGGATAGATACGCAGTATTTT.

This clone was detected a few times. CDR3 nucleotides: TGTGCCAGCTCCTTTGAAGGGGCCGGCAACTATGGCTACACCTTC. Its protein product is CASSFEGAGNYGYTF. The chain links TRBV9 to TRBJ1-2; weak D call: TRBD1 (5 bases). Germline-derived CDR1 and CDR2 are SGDLS and YYNGEE. The V end was cut by 7 bases, the J end by 2 bases, with 18 bases between. This CDR3 has 15 amino acids. The full variable domain, completed using reference TRBV9 and TRBJ1-2, is DSGVTQTPKHLITATGQRVTLRCSPRSGDLSVYWYQQSLDQGLQFLIQYYNGEERAKGNILERFSAQQFPDLHSELNLSSLELGDSALYFCASSFEGAGNYGYTFGSGTRLTVV.

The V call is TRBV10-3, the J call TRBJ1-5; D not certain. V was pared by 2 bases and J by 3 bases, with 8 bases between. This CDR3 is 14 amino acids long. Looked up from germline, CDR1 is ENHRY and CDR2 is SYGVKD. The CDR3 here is CAISEATNNQPQHF. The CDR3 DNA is TGTGCCATCAGTGAGGCAACTAACAATCAGCCCCAGCATTTT.

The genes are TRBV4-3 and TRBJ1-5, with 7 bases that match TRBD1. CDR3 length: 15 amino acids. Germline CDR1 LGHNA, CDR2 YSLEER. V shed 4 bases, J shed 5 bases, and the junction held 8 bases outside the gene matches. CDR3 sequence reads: CASSLDREGYQPQHF. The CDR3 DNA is TGCGCCAGCAGCCTAGACAGGGAAGGATATCAGCCCCAGCATTTT.

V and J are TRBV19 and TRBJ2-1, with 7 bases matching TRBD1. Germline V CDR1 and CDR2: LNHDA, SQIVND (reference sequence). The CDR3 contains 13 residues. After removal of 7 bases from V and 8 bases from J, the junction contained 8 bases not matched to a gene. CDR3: CASTIRQGDEQFF. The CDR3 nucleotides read TGTGCCAGTACCATTCGACAGGGCGATGAGCAGTTCTTC. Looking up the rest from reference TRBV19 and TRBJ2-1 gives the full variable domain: DGGITQSPKYLFRKEGQNVTLSCEQNLNHDAMYWYRQDPGQGLRLIYYSQIVNDFQKGDIAEGYSVSREKKESFPLTVTSAQKNPTAFYLCASTIRQGDEQFFGPGTRLTVL.

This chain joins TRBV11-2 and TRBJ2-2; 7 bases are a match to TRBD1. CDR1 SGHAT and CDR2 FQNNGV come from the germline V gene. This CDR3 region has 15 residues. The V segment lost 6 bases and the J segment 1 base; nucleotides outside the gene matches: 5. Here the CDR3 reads CASRDRTQNTGELFF. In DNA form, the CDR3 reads TGTGCCAGCAGGGACAGGACTCAGAACACCGGGGAGCTGTTTTTT.

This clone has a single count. CDR3 nucleotide sequence: TGTGCCAGCAAGGGACTTACGGTTACGCAGTATTTT. It codes for CASKGLTVTQYF. This sequence joins TRBV6-5 and TRBJ2-3; tentative D call: TRBD2 (6 bases). CDR1 is MNHEY, CDR2 SVGAGI, per germline. The CDR3 contains 12 residues. Trimming pared 7 bases from V and 8 bases from J, leaving 13 bases between.

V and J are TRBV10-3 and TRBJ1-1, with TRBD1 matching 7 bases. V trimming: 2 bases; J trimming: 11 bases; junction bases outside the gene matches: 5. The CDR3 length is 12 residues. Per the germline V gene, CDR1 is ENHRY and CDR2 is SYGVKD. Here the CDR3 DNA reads TGTGCCATCAGTGAGGTGACAGGGAAGGCTTTCTTT. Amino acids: CAISEVTGKAFF.

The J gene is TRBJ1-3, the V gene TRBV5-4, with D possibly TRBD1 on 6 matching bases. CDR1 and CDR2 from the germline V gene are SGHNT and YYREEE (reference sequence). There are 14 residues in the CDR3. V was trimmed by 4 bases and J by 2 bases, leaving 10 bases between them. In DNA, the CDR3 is TGTGCCAGCAGCCTCAGGGGTACTGGAAACACCATATATTTT. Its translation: CASSLRGTGNTIYF.

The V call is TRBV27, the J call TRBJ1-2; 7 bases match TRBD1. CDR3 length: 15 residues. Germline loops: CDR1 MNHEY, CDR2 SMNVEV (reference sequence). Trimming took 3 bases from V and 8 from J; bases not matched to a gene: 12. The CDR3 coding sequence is TGTGCCAGCAGTTTCCAGGGGGACTCTGGTAGAGGCTACACCTTC. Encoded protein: CASSFQGDSGRGYTF.

The CDR3 DNA follows: TGTGCCAGCAGCTTCAGTCGCGGGACAGTTGGTACTGAAGCTTTCTTT. This codes for CASSFSRGTVGTEAFF. The chain has TRBV27 and TRBJ1-1, with 7 bases matching TRBD1. After removal of 6 bases from V and 5 bases from J, the junction contained 15 bases not matched to a gene. CDR1 MNHEY and CDR2 SMNVEV come from the germline V gene (reference sequence). The CDR3 consists of 16 residues.